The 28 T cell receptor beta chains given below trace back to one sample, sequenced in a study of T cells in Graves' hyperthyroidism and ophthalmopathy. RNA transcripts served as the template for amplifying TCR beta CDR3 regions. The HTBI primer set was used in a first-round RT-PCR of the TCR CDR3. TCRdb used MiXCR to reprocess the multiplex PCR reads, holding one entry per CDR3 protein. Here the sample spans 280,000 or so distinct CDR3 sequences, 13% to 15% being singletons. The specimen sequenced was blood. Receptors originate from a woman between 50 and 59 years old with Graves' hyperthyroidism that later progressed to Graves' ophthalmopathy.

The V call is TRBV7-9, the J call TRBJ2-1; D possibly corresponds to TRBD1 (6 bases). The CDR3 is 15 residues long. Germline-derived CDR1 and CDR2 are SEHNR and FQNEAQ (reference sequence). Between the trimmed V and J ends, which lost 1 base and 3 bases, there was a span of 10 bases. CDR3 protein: CASSLVQGSYNEQFF. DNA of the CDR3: TGTGCCAGCAGCTTAGTACAGGGAAGCTACAATGAGCAGTTCTTC.

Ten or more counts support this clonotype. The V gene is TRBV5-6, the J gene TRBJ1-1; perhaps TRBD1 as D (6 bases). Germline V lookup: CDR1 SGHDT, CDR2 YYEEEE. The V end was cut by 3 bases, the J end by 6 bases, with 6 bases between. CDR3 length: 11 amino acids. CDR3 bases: TGTGCCAGCAGCTACAGGGCTGAAGCTTTCTTT. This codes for CASSYRAEAFF.

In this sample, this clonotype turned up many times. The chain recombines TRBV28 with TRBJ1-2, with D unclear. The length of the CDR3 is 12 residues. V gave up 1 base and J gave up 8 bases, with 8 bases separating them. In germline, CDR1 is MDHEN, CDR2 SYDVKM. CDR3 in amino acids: CASSLSAGGYTF. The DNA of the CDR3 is TGTGCCAGCAGTTTATCGGCGGGAGGCTACACCTTC.

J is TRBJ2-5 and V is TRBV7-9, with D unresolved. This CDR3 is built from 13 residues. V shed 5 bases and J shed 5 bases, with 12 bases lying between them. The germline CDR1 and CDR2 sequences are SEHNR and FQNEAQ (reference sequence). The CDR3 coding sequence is TGTGCCAGCAGCGACACACCCGCGGAGACCCAGTACTTC. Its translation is CASSDTPAETQYF. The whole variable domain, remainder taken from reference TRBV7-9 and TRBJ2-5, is DTGVSQNPRHKITKRGQNVTFRCDPISEHNRLYWYRQTLGQGPEFLTYFQNEAQLEKSRLLSDRFSAERPKGSFSTLEIQRTEQGDSAMYLCASSDTPAETQYFGPGTRLLVL.

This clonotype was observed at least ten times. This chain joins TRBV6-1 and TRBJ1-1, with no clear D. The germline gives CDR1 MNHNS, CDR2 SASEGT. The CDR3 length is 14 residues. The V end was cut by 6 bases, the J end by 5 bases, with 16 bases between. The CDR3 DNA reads TGTGCCAGCAGCCCTGGAGGAAGAGGAACTGAAGCTTTCTTT. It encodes CASSPGGRGTEAFF.

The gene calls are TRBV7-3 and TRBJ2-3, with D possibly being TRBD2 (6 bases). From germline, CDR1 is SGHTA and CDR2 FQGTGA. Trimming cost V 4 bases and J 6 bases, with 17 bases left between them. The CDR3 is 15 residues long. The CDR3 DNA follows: TGTGCCAGCAGCTCCGGGGGATCGAGGGCGGATACGCAGTATTTT. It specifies CASSSGGSRADTQYF.

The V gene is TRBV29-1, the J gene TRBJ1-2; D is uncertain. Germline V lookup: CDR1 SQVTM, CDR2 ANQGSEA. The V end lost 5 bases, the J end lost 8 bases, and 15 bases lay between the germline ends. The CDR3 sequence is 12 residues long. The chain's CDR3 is CSVRRTPGGYTF. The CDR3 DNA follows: TGCAGCGTTAGAAGGACCCCCGGCGGCTACACCTTC.

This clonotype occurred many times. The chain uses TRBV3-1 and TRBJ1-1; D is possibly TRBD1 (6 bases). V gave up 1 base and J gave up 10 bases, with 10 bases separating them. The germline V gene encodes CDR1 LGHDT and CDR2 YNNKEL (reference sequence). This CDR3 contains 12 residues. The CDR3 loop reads CASSQGAGAAFF. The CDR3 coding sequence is TGTGCCAGCAGCCAAGGGGCAGGGGCAGCTTTCTTT. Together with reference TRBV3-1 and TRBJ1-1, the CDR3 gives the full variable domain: DTAVSQTPKYLVTQMGNDKSIKCEQNLGHDTMYWYKQDSKKFLKIMFSYNNKELIINETVPNRFSPKSPDKAHLNLHINSLELGDSAVYFCASSQGAGAAFFGQGTRLTVV.

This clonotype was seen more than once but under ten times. CDR3 loop: CASSNIAGDDTQYF. The CDR3 region has the DNA TGTGCCAGTAGTAACATCGCAGGGGACGATACGCAGTATTTT. The chain uses TRBV19 and TRBJ2-3; maybe TRBD1 (6 bases). V lost 4 bases, J lost 6 bases, and 14 bases lay in between. Per germline, CDR1 LNHDA and CDR2 SQIVND (reference sequence). The CDR3 spans 14 residues.

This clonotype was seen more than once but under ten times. The CDR3 DNA follows: TGCGCCAGCAGCCAAGGGGACCCCCCAGATACGCAGTATTTT. Translation: CASSQGDPPDTQYF. V and J are TRBV4-1 and TRBJ2-3, with D perhaps matching TRBD1 or TRBD2 (5 bases each). The germline gives CDR1 MGHRA, CDR2 YSYEKL. There are 14 residues in the CDR3. V was clipped by 1 base and J by 4 bases, with 9 bases between them.

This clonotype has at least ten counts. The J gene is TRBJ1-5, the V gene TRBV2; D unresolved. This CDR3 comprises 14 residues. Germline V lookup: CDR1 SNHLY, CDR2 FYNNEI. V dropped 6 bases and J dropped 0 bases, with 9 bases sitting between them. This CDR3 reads CASSERTSNQPQHF. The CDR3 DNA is TGTGCCAGCAGCGAAAGGACTAGCAATCAGCCCCAGCATTTT.

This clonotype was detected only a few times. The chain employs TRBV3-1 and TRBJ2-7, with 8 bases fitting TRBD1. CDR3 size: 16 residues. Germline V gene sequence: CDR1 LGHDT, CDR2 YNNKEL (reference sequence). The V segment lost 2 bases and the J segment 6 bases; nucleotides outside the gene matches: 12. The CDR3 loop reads CASSQNQGALGGEQYF. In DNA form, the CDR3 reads TGTGCCAGCAGCCAAAACCAGGGGGCGCTTGGGGGCGAGCAGTACTTC.

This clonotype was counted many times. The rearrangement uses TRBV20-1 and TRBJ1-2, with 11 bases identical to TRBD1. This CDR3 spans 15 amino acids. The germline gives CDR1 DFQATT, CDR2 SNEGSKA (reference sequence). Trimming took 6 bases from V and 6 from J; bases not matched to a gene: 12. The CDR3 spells CSAADRGRSVDGYTF. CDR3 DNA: TGCAGTGCCGCGGACAGGGGGCGTTCTGTCGATGGCTACACCTTC.

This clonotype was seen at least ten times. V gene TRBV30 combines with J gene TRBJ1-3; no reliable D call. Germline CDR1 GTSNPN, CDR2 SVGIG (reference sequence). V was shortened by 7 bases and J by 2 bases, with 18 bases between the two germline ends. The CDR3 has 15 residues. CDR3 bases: TGTGCCTTCCCCGGTCGAAGAGGGCCTGGAAACACCATATATTTT. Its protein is CAFPGRRGPGNTIYF.

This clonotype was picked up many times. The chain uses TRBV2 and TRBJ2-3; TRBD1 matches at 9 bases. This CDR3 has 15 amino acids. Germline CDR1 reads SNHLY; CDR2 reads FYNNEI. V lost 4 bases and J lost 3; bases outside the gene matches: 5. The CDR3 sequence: CASSVRDRETDTQYF. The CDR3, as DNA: TGTGCCAGCAGTGTTCGGGACAGGGAGACAGATACGCAGTATTTT.

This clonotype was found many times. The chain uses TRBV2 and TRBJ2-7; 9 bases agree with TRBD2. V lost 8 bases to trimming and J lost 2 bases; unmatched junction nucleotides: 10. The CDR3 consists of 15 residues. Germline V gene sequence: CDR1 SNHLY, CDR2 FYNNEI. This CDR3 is CASATTGGRAYEQYF. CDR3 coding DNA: TGTGCCAGCGCTACCACTGGCGGGAGGGCCTACGAGCAGTACTTC.

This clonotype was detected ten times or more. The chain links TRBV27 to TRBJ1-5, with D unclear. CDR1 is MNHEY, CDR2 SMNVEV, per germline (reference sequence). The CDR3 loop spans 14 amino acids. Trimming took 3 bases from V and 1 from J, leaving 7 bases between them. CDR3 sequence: CASSFLTSNQPQHF. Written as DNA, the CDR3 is TGTGCCAGCAGTTTCTTAACGAGCAATCAGCCCCAGCATTTT.

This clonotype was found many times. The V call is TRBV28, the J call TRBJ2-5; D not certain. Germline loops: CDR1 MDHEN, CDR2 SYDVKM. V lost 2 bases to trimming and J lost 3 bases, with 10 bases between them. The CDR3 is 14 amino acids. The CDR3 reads CASSLLYPKETQYF. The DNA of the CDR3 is TGTGCCAGCAGTTTACTTTACCCCAAAGAGACCCAGTACTTC.

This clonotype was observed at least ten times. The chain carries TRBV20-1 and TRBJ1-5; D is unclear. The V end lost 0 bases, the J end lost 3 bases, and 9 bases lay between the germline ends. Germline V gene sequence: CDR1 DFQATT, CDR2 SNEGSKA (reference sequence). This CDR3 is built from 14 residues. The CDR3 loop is CSAREALHNQPQHF. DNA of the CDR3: TGCAGTGCTAGAGAAGCACTCCACAATCAGCCCCAGCATTTT.

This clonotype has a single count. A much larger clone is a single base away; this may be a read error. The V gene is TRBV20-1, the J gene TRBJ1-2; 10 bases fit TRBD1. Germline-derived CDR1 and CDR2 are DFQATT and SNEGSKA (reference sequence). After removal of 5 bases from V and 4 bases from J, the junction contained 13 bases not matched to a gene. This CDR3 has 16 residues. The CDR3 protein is CSAPSLTGGHGYGYTF. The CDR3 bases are TGCAGTGCTCCCAGCCTGACAGGGGGCCATGGCTATGGCTACACCTTC.

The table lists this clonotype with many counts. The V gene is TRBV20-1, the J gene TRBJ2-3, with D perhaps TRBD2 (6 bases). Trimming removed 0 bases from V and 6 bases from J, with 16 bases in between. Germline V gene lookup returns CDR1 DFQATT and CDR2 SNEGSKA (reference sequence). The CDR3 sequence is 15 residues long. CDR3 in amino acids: CSARDLGRRADTQYF. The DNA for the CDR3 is TGCAGTGCTAGAGATCTCGGGAGACGGGCCGATACGCAGTATTTT.

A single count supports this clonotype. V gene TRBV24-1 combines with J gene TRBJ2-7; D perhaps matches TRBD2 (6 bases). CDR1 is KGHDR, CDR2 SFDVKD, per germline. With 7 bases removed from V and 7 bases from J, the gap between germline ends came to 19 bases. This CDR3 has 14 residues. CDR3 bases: TGTGCCACCAGCCCAACTGGGGCAGGGAGGGAGCAGTACTTC. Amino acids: CATSPTGAGREQYF.

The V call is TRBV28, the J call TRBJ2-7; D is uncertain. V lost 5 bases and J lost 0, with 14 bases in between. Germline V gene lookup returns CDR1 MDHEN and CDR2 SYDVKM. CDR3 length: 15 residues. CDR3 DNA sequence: TGTGCCAGCAGTGAAGCACGAGTGTCCTCCTACGAGCAGTACTTC. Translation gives CASSEARVSSYEQYF.

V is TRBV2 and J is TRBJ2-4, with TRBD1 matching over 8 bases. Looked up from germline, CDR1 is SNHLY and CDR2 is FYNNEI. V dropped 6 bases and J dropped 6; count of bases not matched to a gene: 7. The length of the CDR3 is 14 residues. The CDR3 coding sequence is TGTGCCAGCAGGTCGGGCAGGGGGCTAAACATTCAGTACTTC. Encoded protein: CASRSGRGLNIQYF.

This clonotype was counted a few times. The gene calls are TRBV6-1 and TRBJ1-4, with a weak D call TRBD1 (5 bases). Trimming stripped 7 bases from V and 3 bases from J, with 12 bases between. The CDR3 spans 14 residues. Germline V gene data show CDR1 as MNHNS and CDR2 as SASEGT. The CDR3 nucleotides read TGTGCCAGCACCAGGGACGGGGCTAATGAAAAACTGTTTTTT. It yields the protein CASTRDGANEKLFF.

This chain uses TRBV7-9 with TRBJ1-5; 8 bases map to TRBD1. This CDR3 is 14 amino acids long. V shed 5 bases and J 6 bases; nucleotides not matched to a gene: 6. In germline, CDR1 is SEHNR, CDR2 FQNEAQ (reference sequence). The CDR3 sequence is CASSPDRVGQPQHF. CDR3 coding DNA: TGTGCCAGCAGCCCGGACAGGGTGGGTCAGCCCCAGCATTTT.

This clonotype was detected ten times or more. The chain's CDR3 is CASSPEGQGTNGYTF. CDR3 bases: TGTGCCAGCTCACCCGAGGGACAGGGTACCAATGGCTACACCTTC. The V and J genes are TRBV18 and TRBJ1-2, with 9 bases aligning to TRBD1. CDR3 size: 15 residues. V lost 3 bases and J lost 6; bases outside the gene matches: 8. Germline values: CDR1 KGHSH, CDR2 LQKENI.

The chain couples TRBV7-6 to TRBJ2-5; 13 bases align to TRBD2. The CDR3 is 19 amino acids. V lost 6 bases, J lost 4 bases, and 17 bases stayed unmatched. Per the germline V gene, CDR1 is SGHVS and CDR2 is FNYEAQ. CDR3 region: CASSSEQGRGLAGAETQYF. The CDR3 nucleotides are TGTGCCAGCAGTTCAGAACAGGGGAGAGGACTAGCGGGAGCAGAGACCCAGTACTTC.